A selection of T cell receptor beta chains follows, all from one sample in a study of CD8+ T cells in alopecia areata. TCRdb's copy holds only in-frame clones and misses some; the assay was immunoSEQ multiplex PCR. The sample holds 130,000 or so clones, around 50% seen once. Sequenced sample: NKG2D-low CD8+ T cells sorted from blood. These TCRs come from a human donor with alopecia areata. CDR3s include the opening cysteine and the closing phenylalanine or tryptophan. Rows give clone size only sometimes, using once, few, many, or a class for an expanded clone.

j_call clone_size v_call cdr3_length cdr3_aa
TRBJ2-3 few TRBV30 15 CAWSVLAGDTDTQYF
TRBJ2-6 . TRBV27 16 CASRQQGSAGANVLTF
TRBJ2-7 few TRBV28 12 CASSEDNYEQYF
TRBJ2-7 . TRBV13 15 CASSLGGQVTYEQYF
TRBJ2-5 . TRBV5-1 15 CASSLAGGPQETQYF
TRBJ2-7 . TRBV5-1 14 CASSFRGLGDEQYF
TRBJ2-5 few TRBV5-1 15 CASSLPAGGQETQYF
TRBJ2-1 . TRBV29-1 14 CSLIGSGREGEQFF
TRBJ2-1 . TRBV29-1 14 CSGVPSSGSPEQFF
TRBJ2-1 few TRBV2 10 CATIANEQFF